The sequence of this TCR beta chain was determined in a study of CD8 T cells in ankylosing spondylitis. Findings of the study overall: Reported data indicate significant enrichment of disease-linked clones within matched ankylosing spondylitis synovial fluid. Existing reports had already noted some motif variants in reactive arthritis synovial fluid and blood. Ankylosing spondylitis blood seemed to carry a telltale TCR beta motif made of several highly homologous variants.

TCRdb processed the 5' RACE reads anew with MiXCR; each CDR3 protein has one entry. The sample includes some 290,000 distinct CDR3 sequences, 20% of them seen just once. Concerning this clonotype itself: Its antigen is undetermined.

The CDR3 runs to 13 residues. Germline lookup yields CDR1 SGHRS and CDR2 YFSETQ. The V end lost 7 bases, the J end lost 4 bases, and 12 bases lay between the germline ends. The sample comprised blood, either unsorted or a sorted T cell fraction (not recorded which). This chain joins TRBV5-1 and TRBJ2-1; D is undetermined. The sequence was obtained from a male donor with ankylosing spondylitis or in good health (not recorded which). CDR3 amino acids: CASGLDRYNEQFF. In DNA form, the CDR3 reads TGCGCCAGCGGCCTCGATCGATACAATGAGCAGTTCTTC. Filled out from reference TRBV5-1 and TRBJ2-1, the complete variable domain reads KAGVTQTPRYLIKTRGQQVTLSCSPISGHRSVSWYQQTPGQGLQFLFEYFSETQRNKGNFPGRFSGRQFSNSRSEMNVSTLELGDSALYLCASGLDRYNEQFFGPGTRLTVL.